The source of this TCR beta chain is a study of human T cells and chemical hapten exposure (dated by TCRdb to the early 2020s). For the study in its entirety: For sensitization, 2% DPC in acetone was applied to a 2 cm by 2 cm area of upper inner arm skin. Patch testing was done on the upper back using Finn chambers containing 0.01% DPC, and results were scored after 6 days according to International Contact Dermatitis Research Group standards. Under 30 alopecia patients gave blood for TCR sequencing at one to four time points (pre-sensitization, 2, 6 and 24 weeks). The libraries were sequenced as a pool, and the TCR yield per sample differed mostly because of small variations in library volumes within the pool. Throughout the study period of about 22 weeks, patients also received therapeutic DPC doses to the scalp every week. Blood samples were taken from patients before sensitization (week 0) and at 2, 6 and about 24 weeks after DPC sensitization. In alopecia patients, the study followed how the peripheral blood TCR repertoire changed in vivo over primary and secondary sensitization to diphenylcyclopropenone (DPC), a hapten. For every blood RNA sample, sequencing covered both the TCR alpha and TCR beta chains. The patient cohort, mostly female, included alopecia areata with under or over 50% scalp involvement, alopecia totalis and alopecia universalis. Overall results and qualifications from the work: Patch test score correlated positively with the number of PT1 expanded TCRs, reaching significance at thresholds 8, 16 and 32 but not at 4. Alopecia, a presumed autoimmune disease, was present in all patients, so the immune response of the patients might differ from that of healthy individuals. Compared with pre-sensitization or healthy control sets, expanded TCRs formed significantly more large CDR3 similarity clusters, which is consistent with antigen-driven responses. After repeated subsampling, the strength of the expansion versus patch-test correlation and the threshold at which it became significant changed. The number of TCRs above 1 in 1000 frequency did not change with DPC sensitization; there was no evidence of global repertoire structure alterations.

In regard to this clonotype: No cognate antigen has been identified for it. Within one base of it there is no much larger clone, and no base qualities were kept.

The time point label, read with the paper, signifies: pre-sensitization, week 0. Sample treatment or condition, as interpreted from the label and publication: therapeutic diphenylcyclopropenone sensitization with weekly scalp DPC. Total RNA was isolated from unfractionated whole blood collected in Tempus Blood RNA tubes. At each patch-test visit, blood was drawn before the patch test was applied. Patients were eligible if aged 18 to 70, diagnosed with alopecia and judged suitable for DPC therapy, and pregnant patients were excluded. Libraries were built with RACE. The sequencer listed for this sample is NextSeq 500. Library preparation attached unique molecular identifiers to individual cDNA molecules for quantitative, reproducible TCR counting. As for the authors' bioinformatics: A median of about 89,000 TCRs per sample was observed, with a range of roughly 23,224 to 750,000. The Decombinator software suite was used to annotate V, J and CDR3 in the TCR reads. To make PS versus PT1 abundance plots, every sample was subsampled to the same number of TCRs (28,000). TCRs were defined as expanded if absent before sensitization and observed at least eight times at the 2-week time point. The public sequencing data were trimmed at Q25 with fastp and processed into clonotypes with MiXCR by TCRdb, which kept only in-frame beta chains. All rows with the same CDR3 protein become a single entry with the most common DNA and genes. The V and J calls shown here were made by TCRdb, not taken from the authors' results. The sample records tens of thousands of distinct CDR3 sequences, approximately 9.7% of which are singletons. Jointly, the top ten make up 9.5% to 10% of the sample.

The cysteine opens and the phenylalanine closes a CDR3 of 15 amino acids. Only CDR3 DNA is held: 45 bases, read in frame from base 1. At the junction V is shortened by 0 bases and J by 11 bases, with 17 bases in between. As encoded in the germline V gene (reference sequence), CDR1 is LGHDT while CDR2 is YNNKEL. The clonotype comes from a woman aged 25 to 45 with alopecia areata. Some clones in this sample may be carry-over from other donors' samples. The rearranged chain carries TRBV3-1 and TRBJ2-4, and the D gene may be TRBD1, 6 bases matching. Sequences were derived from whole blood, sampled in connection with sensitization to the hapten diphenylcyclopropenone (DPC). The CDR3 in this case is CASSQDGNREAFQYF. The DNA reads as follows: TGTGCCAGCAGCCAAGATGGAAACAGGGAAGCGTTTCAGTACTTC.